These T cell receptor beta chains were read from a single sample in a study of blood T cell repertoires in COVID-19. TCRdb's table, derived via immunoSEQ multiplex PCR, lists solely in-frame clones and lacks some. The data hold hundreds of thousands of clones, with about 87% observed a single time. The sequencing sample was made of peripheral blood. The receptors were gathered from a woman aged 45-59 years with COVID-19, enrolled during active disease. The CDR3 runs from the conserved cysteine through the conserved F or W. Each record gives: clone size, V gene, J gene, D gene, CDR3 protein, CDR3 DNA. D genes are given only for firm matches. Some rows mark clone size as missing; the rest say once, few, many or name a class of expanded clone.

clone size: few
V gene: TRBV19
J gene: TRBJ1-1
D gene: .
CDR3 protein: CASSIGQASTLNTEAFF
CDR3 DNA: TGTGCCAGTAGTATAGGACAGGCGTCCACCCTGAACACTGAAGCTTTCTTT

clone size: .
V gene: TRBV5-8
J gene: TRBJ2-3
D gene: TRBD2
CDR3 protein: CASSSGTSGSPISTDTQYF
CDR3 DNA: TGTGCCAGCAGCTCCGGGACTAGCGGGAGTCCTATTAGCACAGATACGCAGTATTTT

clone size: .
V gene: TRBV3-1/TRBV3-2
J gene: TRBJ2-1
D gene: TRBD2
CDR3 protein: CASSLAGLAGSYNEQFF
CDR3 DNA: TGTGCCAGCAGCCTAGCGGGACTAGCGGGTTCTTACAATGAGCAGTTCTTC

clone size: .
V gene: TRBV29-1
J gene: TRBJ2-5
D gene: TRBD2
CDR3 protein: CSVELAGVGETQYF
CDR3 DNA: TGCAGCGTTGAACTAGCGGGGGTCGGGGAGACCCAGTACTTC

clone size: .
V gene: TRBV7-9
J gene: TRBJ2-1
D gene: TRBD2
CDR3 protein: CASSFREVVLNEQFF
CDR3 DNA: TGTGCCAGCAGCTTCCGGGAGGTTGTACTCAATGAGCAGTTCTTC

clone size: .
V gene: TRBV6-2/TRBV6-3
J gene: TRBJ1-4
D gene: TRBD1
CDR3 protein: CASSPRRTGEDEKLFF
CDR3 DNA: TGTGCCAGCAGTCCACGACGGACAGGAGAAGATGAAAAACTGTTTTTT

clone size: .
V gene: TRBV4-2
J gene: TRBJ2-7
D gene: TRBD2
CDR3 protein: CASSSSSGRASPMRYEQYF
CDR3 DNA: TGTGCCAGCAGCTCGTCTAGCGGGAGGGCCTCCCCAATGCGCTACGAGCAGTACTTC

clone size: .
V gene: TRBV5-1
J gene: TRBJ1-2
D gene: .
CDR3 protein: CASSLVGPQAGGYTF
CDR3 DNA: TGCGCCAGCAGCTTGGTAGGGCCCCAAGCGGGTGGCTACACCTTC

clone size: .
V gene: TRBV29-1
J gene: TRBJ1-2
D gene: .
CDR3 protein: CSVDGVYGYTF
CDR3 DNA: TGCAGCGTTGACGGGGTCTATGGCTACACCTTC

clone size: .
V gene: TRBV7-9
J gene: TRBJ2-7
D gene: TRBD1
CDR3 protein: CASSPQTGLEQYF
CDR3 DNA: TGTGCCAGCAGCCCCCAGACAGGGTTGGAGCAGTACTTC

clone size: .
V gene: TRBV7-6
J gene: TRBJ2-7
D gene: TRBD2
CDR3 protein: CASSSGPAGGPDEQYF
CDR3 DNA: TGTGCCAGCAGCTCTGGTCCAGCGGGAGGGCCGGACGAGCAGTACTTC

clone size: .
V gene: TRBV27
J gene: TRBJ1-5
D gene: TRBD1
CDR3 protein: CASSIRDRGFLPFNQPQHF
CDR3 DNA: TGTGCCAGCTCTATCCGGGACAGGGGGTTCCTACCTTTTAATCAGCCCCAGCATTTT

clone size: .
V gene: TRBV15
J gene: TRBJ1-4
D gene: .
CDR3 protein: CATSRGGFPGGKLFF
CDR3 DNA: TGTGCCACCAGCAGAGGCGGGTTTCCCGGCGGAAAACTGTTTTTT

clone size: .
V gene: TRBV27
J gene: TRBJ2-5
D gene: .
CDR3 protein: CASSYQGWETQYF
CDR3 DNA: TGTGCCAGCAGTTATCAGGGGTGGGAGACCCAGTACTTC

clone size: .
V gene: TRBV18
J gene: TRBJ1-1
D gene: .
CDR3 protein: CASSPTRTIEAFF
CDR3 DNA: TGTGCCAGCTCACCGACTCGGACAATTGAAGCTTTCTTT

clone size: .
V gene: TRBV4-2
J gene: TRBJ2-1
D gene: TRBD2
CDR3 protein: CASSQSTSGDPGQFF
CDR3 DNA: TGTGCCAGCAGCCAAAGCACTAGCGGTGATCCTGGGCAGTTCTTC

clone size: .
V gene: TRBV6-5
J gene: TRBJ1-5
D gene: .
CDR3 protein: CASSPRALGGQPQHF
CDR3 DNA: TGTGCCAGCAGCCCCCGGGCCCTGGGAGGTCAGCCCCAGCATTTT

clone size: few
V gene: TRBV30
J gene: TRBJ1-1
D gene: .
CDR3 protein: CAWSAPDRTNTEAFF
CDR3 DNA: TGTGCCTGGAGTGCGCCGGACAGAACAAACACTGAAGCTTTCTTT

clone size: .
V gene: TRBV19
J gene: TRBJ2-6
D gene: .
CDR3 protein: CASSIPSGANVLTF
CDR3 DNA: TGTGCCAGTAGTATCCCTTCTGGGGCCAACGTCCTGACTTTC

clone size: .
V gene: TRBV6-1
J gene: TRBJ1-1
D gene: .
CDR3 protein: CASSELRQGEAFF
CDR3 DNA: TGTGCCAGCAGTGAATTACGTCAGGGTGAAGCTTTCTTT

clone size: .
V gene: TRBV25-1
J gene: TRBJ2-1
D gene: .
CDR3 protein: CASSGSWNNEQFF
CDR3 DNA: TGTGCCAGCAGTGGGAGTTGGAACAATGAGCAGTTCTTC

clone size: .
V gene: TRBV24-1
J gene: TRBJ2-2
D gene: TRBD2
CDR3 protein: CATSDPGLAGYTGELFF
CDR3 DNA: TGTGCCACCAGTGATCCGGGACTAGCGGGATACACCGGGGAGCTGTTTTTT

clone size: .
V gene: TRBV5-6
J gene: TRBJ1-2
D gene: .
CDR3 protein: CASSAGTNLHPGGYTF
CDR3 DNA: TGTGCCAGCAGCGCCGGGACAAACCTCCACCCGGGAGGCTACACCTTC

clone size: .
V gene: TRBV29-1
J gene: TRBJ1-1
D gene: .
CDR3 protein: CSVDRGVGTEAFF
CDR3 DNA: TGCAGCGTTGATAGGGGTGTTGGGACTGAAGCTTTCTTT

clone size: .
V gene: TRBV11-3
J gene: TRBJ1-2
D gene: TRBD1
CDR3 protein: CASSRDDRVDYGYTF
CDR3 DNA: TGTGCCAGCAGCCGGGACGACAGGGTGGACTATGGCTACACCTTC

clone size: .
V gene: TRBV6-6
J gene: TRBJ1-4
D gene: .
CDR3 protein: CASRRFFTNEKLFF
CDR3 DNA: TGTGCCAGCAGACGGTTTTTCACTAATGAAAAACTGTTTTTT

clone size: .
V gene: TRBV10-3
J gene: TRBJ2-7
D gene: TRBD1
CDR3 protein: CAISHSGTGNRKRAYEQYF
CDR3 DNA: TGTGCCATCAGCCACTCCGGGACAGGGAATCGGAAGAGGGCCTACGAGCAGTACTTC

clone size: .
V gene: TRBV5-1
J gene: TRBJ1-5
D gene: .
CDR3 protein: CASSLESSGNQPQHF
CDR3 DNA: TGCGCCAGCAGCTTAGAAAGTTCGGGCAATCAGCCCCAGCATTTT

clone size: .
V gene: TRBV11-2
J gene: TRBJ2-1
D gene: .
CDR3 protein: CASSPFGIYNEQFF
CDR3 DNA: TGTGCCAGCAGCCCATTTGGCATCTACAATGAGCAGTTCTTC

clone size: few
V gene: TRBV2
J gene: TRBJ1-6
D gene: TRBD1
CDR3 protein: CASIRGTGAEFWNSPLHF
CDR3 DNA: TGTGCCAGCATTAGAGGGACAGGGGCAGAGTTTTGGAATTCACCCCTCCACTTT

clone size: .
V gene: TRBV5-1
J gene: TRBJ2-7
D gene: TRBD2
CDR3 protein: CASSWGLAGYEQYF
CDR3 DNA: TGCGCCAGCAGCTGGGGACTAGCGGGATACGAGCAGTACTTC

clone size: .
V gene: TRBV5-1
J gene: TRBJ2-7
D gene: TRBD1
CDR3 protein: CASSRTGQGTYEQYF
CDR3 DNA: TGCGCCAGCAGCCGTACCGGACAGGGCACCTACGAGCAGTACTTC

clone size: .
V gene: TRBV24-1
J gene: TRBJ1-1
D gene: TRBD1
CDR3 protein: CATSEGTGAMNTEAFF
CDR3 DNA: TGTGCCACCAGCGAAGGGACAGGGGCGATGAACACTGAAGCTTTCTTT

clone size: .
V gene: TRBV19
J gene: TRBJ2-7
D gene: .
CDR3 protein: CASTRRGGGGGSSYEQYF
CDR3 DNA: TGTGCCAGTACCCGAAGGGGGGGAGGAGGCGGGAGCTCCTACGAGCAGTACTTC

clone size: few
V gene: TRBV18
J gene: TRBJ1-5
D gene: .
CDR3 protein: CASSPRQREAQHF
CDR3 DNA: TGTGCCAGCTCACCAAGGCAGAGAGAGGCCCAGCATTTT

clone size: .
V gene: TRBV11-2
J gene: TRBJ1-6
D gene: .
CDR3 protein: CASSLGTRNSNSPLHF
CDR3 DNA: TGTGCCAGCAGCTTAGGTACACGAAACAGTAATTCACCCCTCCACTTT

clone size: .
V gene: TRBV7-6
J gene: TRBJ1-5
D gene: .
CDR3 protein: CASSKRASSEPQPQHF
CDR3 DNA: TGTGCCAGCAGCAAGCGGGCCTCAAGTGAGCCTCAGCCCCAGCATTTT

clone size: .
V gene: TRBV2
J gene: TRBJ2-2
D gene: TRBD2
CDR3 protein: CASSGSLAGAGELFF
CDR3 DNA: TGTGCCAGCAGTGGGTCTTTAGCGGGAGCCGGGGAGCTGTTTTTT

clone size: .
V gene: TRBV5-1
J gene: TRBJ2-5
D gene: TRBD1
CDR3 protein: CASSFEPGQGVTQYF
CDR3 DNA: TGCGCCAGCAGCTTTGAACCGGGACAGGGAGTGACCCAGTACTTC

clone size: .
V gene: TRBV5-1
J gene: TRBJ2-7
D gene: TRBD2
CDR3 protein: CASSLRTSGRGPYEQYF
CDR3 DNA: TGCGCCAGCAGCTTGAGGACTAGCGGGAGAGGACCCTACGAGCAGTACTTC

clone size: .
V gene: TRBV3-1/TRBV3-2
J gene: TRBJ1-2
D gene: .
CDR3 protein: CASSQAEGGYGYTF
CDR3 DNA: TGTGCCAGCAGCCAAGCGGAGGGAGGGTATGGCTACACCTTC

clone size: .
V gene: TRBV6-6
J gene: TRBJ1-1
D gene: .
CDR3 protein: CASTPLGANTEAFF
CDR3 DNA: TGTGCCAGCACCCCGCTGGGAGCTAACACTGAAGCTTTCTTT